One sample yielded the 5 T cell receptor beta chains listed below, sequenced in a study of blood T cell repertoires in COVID-19. Profiling relied on immunoSEQ multiplex PCR, and the TCRdb table lists in-frame clones only, not all of them. This table has 100,000 to 150,000 clones, roughly 88% appearing once. Sequencing used peripheral blood. These receptors were obtained from a woman older than 75 with acute or convalescent COVID-19.

The J gene is TRBJ2-1, the V gene TRBV7-3; 7 positions agree with TRBD2. Looked up from germline, CDR1 is SGHTA and CDR2 is FQGTGA. Unmatched junction bases numbered 15, after V lost 4 bases and J lost 0 bases. The CDR3 is 19 residues long. The CDR3 is CASSSRLQAGRPSYNEQFF. CDR3 sequence (DNA): TGTGCCAGCAGCTCCCGACTTCAAGCGGGAAGACCCTCCTACAATGAGCAGTTCTTC.

This chain connects TRBV5-1 to TRBJ2-5; the D gene is possibly TRBD2 (5 bases). From germline, CDR1 is SGHRS and CDR2 YFSETQ. This CDR3 spans 12 amino acids. Trimming pared 4 bases from V and 5 bases from J, leaving 9 bases between. The CDR3 coding sequence is TGCGCCAGCAGCCCGTCGGGGGAGACCCAGTACTTC. Translation gives CASSPSGETQYF.

The genes are TRBV5-1 and TRBJ2-5; the match to TRBD2 covers 7 bases. V gave up 6 bases and J gave up 1 base; unmatched junction bases: 12. The CDR3 is 16 residues long. Germline V lookup: CDR1 SGHRS, CDR2 YFSETQ. The CDR3 DNA reads TGCGCCAGCACAGGGAGAATTCTAGCGGCCCAAGAGACCCAGTACTTC. It specifies CASTGRILAAQETQYF.

This clone was seen only a few times. V is TRBV19 and J is TRBJ2-7; a possible D gene is TRBD1 (6 bases). CDR1 is LNHDA and CDR2 is SQIVND in the germline V gene (reference sequence). V lost 5 bases to trimming and J lost 2 bases, with 16 bases between them. The CDR3 totals 15 residues. The CDR3 sequence is CASSLRGQGTYEQYF. CDR3 DNA: TGTGCCAGTAGTCTGAGGGGCCAGGGGACCTACGAGCAGTACTTC.

The chain links TRBV11-2 to TRBJ2-5; TRBD2 might be the D (7 bases). V shed 3 bases and J shed 5 bases, with 16 bases lying between them. The CDR3 consists of 15 residues. Germline assignment: CDR1 SGHAT and CDR2 FQNNGV. The CDR3 DNA reads TGTGCCAGCAGCTTCGCCGCGGGGGCCTCGGAGACCCAGTACTTC. It encodes CASSFAAGASETQYF.